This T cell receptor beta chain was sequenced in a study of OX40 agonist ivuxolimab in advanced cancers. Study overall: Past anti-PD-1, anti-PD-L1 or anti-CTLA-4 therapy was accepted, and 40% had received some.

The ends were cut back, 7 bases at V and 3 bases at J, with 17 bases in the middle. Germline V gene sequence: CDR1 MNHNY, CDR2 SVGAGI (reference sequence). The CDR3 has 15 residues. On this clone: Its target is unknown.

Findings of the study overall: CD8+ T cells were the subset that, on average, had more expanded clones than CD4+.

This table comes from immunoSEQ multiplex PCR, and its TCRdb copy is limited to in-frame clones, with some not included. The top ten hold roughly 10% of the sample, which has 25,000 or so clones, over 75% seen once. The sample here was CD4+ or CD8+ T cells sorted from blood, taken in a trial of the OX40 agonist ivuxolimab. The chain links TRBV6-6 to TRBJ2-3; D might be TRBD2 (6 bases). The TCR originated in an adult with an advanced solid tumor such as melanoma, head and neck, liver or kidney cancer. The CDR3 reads CASTSGGGLTDTQYF. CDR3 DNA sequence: TGTGCCAGCACCTCCGGCGGAGGGTTAACAGATACGCAGTATTTT.